The 26 T cell receptor beta chains below were found in one sample sequenced in a study of relationships among human T cell subsets. From mRNA, alpha and beta CDR3 regions were amplified using semiquantitative ARM-PCR. In ARM-PCR, communal superprimers followed tagged nested gene-specific primers for exponential amplification. Via MiXCR, TCRdb re-called the multiplex PCR reads, giving one row per CDR3 protein. The sample shows some 13,000 distinct CDR3 sequences, around 64% of them seen only once. The Th1 cells were the flow-through after CD25, CD56 and CD294 bead selections. Sample: CD4+ Th1 cells sorted from blood. These receptors all stem from a man in his forties in good health.

This chain uses TRBV24-1 with TRBJ2-1; D is unclear. CDR3 length equals 10 residues. The germline V gene encodes CDR1 KGHDR and CDR2 SFDVKD. Trimming left V 7 bases short and J 4 bases short, with 1 base between. The CDR3 coding sequence is TGTGCCACCAGGTACAATGAGCAGTTCTTC. Protein sequence: CATRYNEQFF.

The V call is TRBV19, the J call TRBJ2-5; 9 bases fit TRBD1. In germline, CDR1 is LNHDA, CDR2 SQIVND (reference sequence). The CDR3 totals 15 residues. J lost 3 bases, V lost 4 bases, and 6 bases had no gene match. CDR3 residues: CASSTSGTGKETQYF. CDR3 DNA sequence: TGTGCCAGTAGTACCTCCGGGACAGGGAAAGAGACCCAGTACTTC. Supplemented by reference TRBV19 and TRBJ2-5, the full variable domain reads DGGITQSPKYLFRKEGQNVTLSCEQNLNHDAMYWYRQDPGQGLRLIYYSQIVNDFQKGDIAEGYSVSREKKESFPLTVTSAQKNPTAFYLCASSTSGTGKETQYFGPGTRLLVL.

As for this clonotype: The junction departs from germline at one end; a sequencing error may be responsible. The V and J genes are TRBV28 and TRBJ2-1; no clear D gene. Germline CDR1 is MDHEN and CDR2 is SYDVKM. The CDR3 is made up of 16 amino acids. The CDR3 DNA reads TGTGCCAGCAGTCTTGACGTCTCAAGCTCCTGCAATGAGCAGTTCTTC. It specifies CASSLDVSSSCNEQFF.

The rearrangement links TRBV28 to TRBJ1-2, with D uncertain. This CDR3 has 15 residues. The germline V and J ends were trimmed by 1 base and 0 bases, with 9 bases remaining between them. The germline CDR1 and CDR2 sequences are MDHEN and SYDVKM. CDR3 sequence: CASSLLHKTNYGYTF. CDR3 DNA: TGTGCCAGCAGTTTATTACACAAGACTAACTATGGCTACACCTTC.

The rearrangement joins TRBV6-1 to TRBJ1-5, with TRBD1 as a possible D gene (6 bases). Trimming took off 0 bases at V and 6 bases at J, with 18 bases between the two ends. The CDR3 contains 17 residues. In germline, CDR1 is MNHNS, CDR2 SASEGT. CDR3: CASSEAGRRGAGQPQHF. CDR3 sequence (DNA): TGTGCCAGCAGTGAAGCAGGGCGCAGGGGCGCGGGTCAGCCCCAGCATTTT.

The J gene is TRBJ2-7, the V gene TRBV4-2, with D perhaps TRBD1 (6 bases). Trimming pared 4 bases from V and 0 bases from J, leaving 10 bases between. Germline CDR1 and CDR2: LGHNA and YNFKEQ. CDR3 length equals 14 residues. CDR3 coding DNA: TGTGCCAGCAGCCCCCGGGACAACTCCTACGAGCAGTACTTC. Translated, it gives CASSPRDNSYEQYF.

In nucleotides, the CDR3 is TGTGCCAGCAGTTACTTCACAGCGGGAGGGCCGAGTGAGCAGTACTTC. It specifies CASSYFTAGGPSEQYF. The V gene is TRBV6-5, the J gene TRBJ2-7, with 10 bases fitting TRBD2. There are 16 residues in the CDR3. Germline V gene data show CDR1 as MNHEY and CDR2 as SVGAGI. J lost 7 bases, V lost 1 base, and 10 bases had no gene match.

The CDR3 DNA reads as TGTGCCAGCACGTTCGGGGGGCCCAACTATGGCTACACCTTC. This sequence encodes CASTFGGPNYGYTF. V usage is TRBV28 and J usage is TRBJ1-2; D is possibly TRBD1 (6 bases). Germline values: CDR1 MDHEN, CDR2 SYDVKM. Trimming stripped 7 bases from V and 2 bases from J, with 14 bases between. The CDR3 loop spans 14 amino acids.

Regarding this clonotype: The junction does not match germline at one end; this may be a read error. This chain links TRBV28 with TRBJ1-1; the D gene is possibly TRBD1 (6 bases). Germline CDR1 MDHEN, CDR2 SYDVKM. The CDR3 is 13 residues long. CDR3 sequence (DNA): TGTGCCAGTAGGACAGTCATGAACACTGAAGCTTCCTTT. Encoded protein: CASRTVMNTEASF.

J is TRBJ2-1 and V is TRBV11-2, with 9 bases that match TRBD1. The J call may be incorrect, as the DNA end agrees better with TRBJ2-7. Per the germline V gene, CDR1 is SGHAT and CDR2 is FQNNGV. The CDR3 runs 16 residues. The chain's CDR3 is CASSLEADRGPYEQYF. In nucleotides, the CDR3 is TGTGCCAGCAGCTTAGAGGCGGACAGGGGCCCCTACGAGCAGTACTTC.

This clonotype was seen only once. This chain joins TRBV7-9 and TRBJ2-2, with 7 bases fitting TRBD1. From germline, CDR1 is SEHNR and CDR2 FQNEAQ (reference sequence). The CDR3 spans 13 residues. V was pared by 6 bases and J by 5 bases, with 3 bases of the junction left unmatched. The CDR3 sequence: CASRSDRTGELFF. CDR3 bases: TGTGCCAGCAGATCGGACAGGACCGGGGAGCTGTTTTTT.

The V gene is TRBV11-3, the J gene TRBJ1-5, with 8 bases that match TRBD1. The CDR3 is made up of 18 amino acids. The V segment lost 7 bases and the J segment 4 bases; nucleotides outside the gene matches: 18. Germline V gene sequence: CDR1 SGHNT, CDR2 YENEEA. Written as DNA, the CDR3 is TGTGCCAGCATGGAACCGGACAGGGACATATGGGGGAATCAGCCCCAGCATTTT. Amino acid sequence: CASMEPDRDIWGNQPQHF.

The chain links TRBV30 to TRBJ1-2; 8 bases are shared with TRBD1. The length of the CDR3 is 11 residues. The germline V gene encodes CDR1 GTSNPN and CDR2 SVGIG (reference sequence). V was clipped by 7 bases and J by 6 bases; unmatched bases: 4. CDR3 sequence reads: CASTDRDGYTF. CDR3 nucleotides: TGTGCCTCGACGGACAGGGATGGCTACACCTTC.

The chain joins TRBV28 to TRBJ2-3; maybe TRBD2 (6 bases). Germline CDR1 is MDHEN and CDR2 is SYDVKM. The CDR3 covers 17 residues. Trimming left V 3 bases short and J 2 bases short, with 18 bases between. The CDR3 is CASSFRGDPISTDTQYF. In nucleotides, the CDR3 is TGTGCCAGCAGTTTTCGCGGGGATCCCATTTCCACAGATACGCAGTATTTT.

This sequence joins TRBV20-1 and TRBJ1-4; TRBD1 matches at 8 bases. CDR1 DFQATT and CDR2 SNEGSKA come from the germline V gene (reference sequence). Unmatched junction bases numbered 2, after V lost 1 base and J lost 4 bases. CDR3 length: 14 amino acids. The CDR3 spells CSARGRGRNEKLFF. For the CDR3, the DNA is TGCAGTGCTAGAGGCAGGGGGCGTAATGAAAAACTGTTTTTT.

The chain joins TRBV29-1 to TRBJ2-5; the match to TRBD2 covers 9 bases. Trimming removed 3 bases from V and 4 bases from J; junction bases left unmatched: 6. The CDR3 contains 14 residues. Germline lookup yields CDR1 SQVTM and CDR2 ANQGSEA. The CDR3 DNA sequence: TGCAGCGTTGACGGCGGGGGGGCCGGAGAGACCCAGTACTTC. Its translation: CSVDGGGAGETQYF.

The chain links TRBV11-1 to TRBJ2-3; 7 bases fit TRBD2. CDR1 and CDR2 (germline): SGHAT, FQDESV (reference sequence). V lost 5 bases to trimming and J lost 1 base; unmatched junction nucleotides: 6. The CDR3 runs 15 residues. CDR3 DNA sequence: TGTGCCAGCAGCCTATTAAGCGGGGGCACAGATACGCAGTATTTT. Its protein product is CASSLLSGGTDTQYF.

CDR3 loop: CASSLIYNEQFF. The CDR3 DNA reads TGTGCCAGCAGCTTAATCTACAATGAGCAGTTCTTC. The chain is built from TRBV5-5 and TRBJ2-1; D is undetermined. V was cut by 2 bases and J by 3 bases, with 3 bases left in between. CDR1 and CDR2 (germline): SGHKS, YYEKEE (reference sequence). This CDR3 has 12 residues.

This chain links TRBV7-9 with TRBJ2-5; 8 positions match TRBD1. Germline V gene sequence: CDR1 SEHNR, CDR2 FQNEAQ (reference sequence). V shed 5 bases, J shed 8 bases, and the junction held 13 bases outside the gene matches. The CDR3 loop spans 15 amino acids. Here the CDR3 DNA reads TGTGCCAGCAGCCTCAGGACGCAGACAGGGGAAACCCAGTACTTC. It encodes CASSLRTQTGETQYF.

The V gene is TRBV11-3, the J gene TRBJ1-1; possible D gene TRBD1, 5 bases. The CDR3 has 14 amino acids. CDR1 SGHNT and CDR2 YENEEA come from the germline V gene. V was trimmed by 3 bases and J by 2 bases, leaving 10 bases between them. The CDR3 DNA sequence: TGTGCCAGCAGCTTTGGCGGGGGAAACACTGAAGCTTTCTTT. Protein: CASSFGGGNTEAFF. Based on the CDR3 plus reference TRBV11-3 and TRBJ1-1, the full variable domain is EAGVVQSPRYKIIEKKQPVAFWCNPISGHNTLYWYLQNLGQGPELLIRYENEEAVDDSQLPKDRFSAERLKGVDSTLKIQPAELGDSAVYLCASSFGGGNTEAFFGQGTRLTVV.

This clonotype has just a few counts. The rearrangement links TRBV19 to TRBJ2-1; D gene unclear. The CDR3 is made up of 15 amino acids. Germline lookup yields CDR1 LNHDA and CDR2 SQIVND (reference sequence). V was trimmed by 3 bases and J by 8 bases, leaving 17 bases between them. The CDR3 sequence: CASSIGNSGVDEQFF. Here the CDR3 DNA reads TGTGCCAGTAGTATTGGTAACTCAGGTGTCGATGAGCAGTTCTTC.

This clonotype showed up just a few times. This sequence joins TRBV11-2 and TRBJ1-1; D is possibly TRBD1 (5 bases). V was cut by 5 bases and J by 0 bases, with 16 bases left in between. The CDR3 spans 16 residues. The germline V gene has CDR1 SGHAT and CDR2 FQNNGV. The CDR3 bases are TGTGCCAGCAGCCGATTAGTCGGGGCCATGAACACTGAAGCTTTCTTT. Its translation is CASSRLVGAMNTEAFF.

This chain links TRBV5-1 with TRBJ2-1; TRBD2 matches 10 bases. The V gene's germline CDR1 is SGHRS and CDR2 YFSETQ. The V gene end was trimmed by 0 bases and the J gene end by 0 bases; junction bases not matched to a gene: 3. The CDR3 consists of 17 residues. DNA for the CDR3: TGCGCCAGCAGCTTGGTGGCTAGCGGGGGCTCCTACAATGAGCAGTTCTTC. It translates to CASSLVASGGSYNEQFF.

The CDR3 sequence: CASVSPSSGYNEQFF. CDR3 DNA sequence: TGTGCCAGCGTTAGCCCGTCTAGCGGTTACAATGAGCAGTTCTTC. The rearrangement links TRBV28 to TRBJ2-1; 7 nucleotides agree with TRBD2. V shed 8 bases and J 4 bases; nucleotides not matched to a gene: 11. Germline lookup yields CDR1 MDHEN and CDR2 SYDVKM. The CDR3 spans 15 residues. The full variable domain, in which reference TRBV28 and TRBJ2-1 provide the parts outside the CDR3, is DVKVTQSSRYLVKRTGEKVFLECVQDMDHENMFWYRQDPGLGLRLIYFSYDVKMKEKGDIPEGYSVSREKKERFSLILESASTNQTSMYLCASVSPSSGYNEQFFGPGTRLTVL.

The J gene is TRBJ2-7, the V gene TRBV28; D assignment may be TRBD1 or TRBD2 (5 bases each). The germline gives CDR1 MDHEN, CDR2 SYDVKM. V lost 2 bases, J lost 3 bases, and 5 bases lay in between. This CDR3 has 12 residues. The chain's CDR3 is CASSLGGYEQYF. The CDR3 nucleotides are TGTGCCAGCAGTTTAGGGGGCTACGAGCAGTACTTC.

This clonotype was observed a few times. The rearrangement uses TRBV28 and TRBJ1-5; a weak D match, TRBD1 (6 bases). There are 16 residues in the CDR3. Germline CDR1 is MDHEN and CDR2 is SYDVKM. Trimming left V 6 bases short and J 0 bases short, with 15 bases between. CDR3 protein: CASRGGGAYSNQPQHF. CDR3 nucleotide sequence: TGTGCCAGCAGAGGGGGGGGAGCTTATAGCAATCAGCCCCAGCATTTT.